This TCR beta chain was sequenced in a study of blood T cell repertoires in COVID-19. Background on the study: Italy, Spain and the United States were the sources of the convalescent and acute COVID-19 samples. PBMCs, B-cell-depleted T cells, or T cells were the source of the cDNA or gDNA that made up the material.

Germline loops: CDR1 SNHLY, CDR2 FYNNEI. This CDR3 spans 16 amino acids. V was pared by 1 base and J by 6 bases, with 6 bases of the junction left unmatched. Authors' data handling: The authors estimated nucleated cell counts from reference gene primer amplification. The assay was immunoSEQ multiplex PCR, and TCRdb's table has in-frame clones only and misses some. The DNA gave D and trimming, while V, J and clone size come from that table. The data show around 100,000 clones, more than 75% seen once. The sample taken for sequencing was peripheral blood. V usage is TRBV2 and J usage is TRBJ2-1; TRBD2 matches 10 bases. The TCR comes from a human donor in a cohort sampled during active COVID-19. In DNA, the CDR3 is TGTGCCAGCAGTGAAGGTGAGGCTAGCGGGAGCAATGAGCAGTTCTTC. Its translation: CASSEGEASGSNEQFF.